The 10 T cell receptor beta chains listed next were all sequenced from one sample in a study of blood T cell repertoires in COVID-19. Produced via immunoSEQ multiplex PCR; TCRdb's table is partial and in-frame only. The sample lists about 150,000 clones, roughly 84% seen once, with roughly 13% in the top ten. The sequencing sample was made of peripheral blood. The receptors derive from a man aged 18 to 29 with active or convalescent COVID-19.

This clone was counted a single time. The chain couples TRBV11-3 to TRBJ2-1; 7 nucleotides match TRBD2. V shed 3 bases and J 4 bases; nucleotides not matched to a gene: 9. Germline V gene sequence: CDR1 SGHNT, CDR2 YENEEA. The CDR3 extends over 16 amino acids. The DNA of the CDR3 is TGTGCCAGCAGCTTCAGAAGCGGGGAAAGTTACAATGAGCAGTTCTTC. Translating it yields CASSFRSGESYNEQFF. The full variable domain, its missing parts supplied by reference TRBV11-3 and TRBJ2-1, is EAGVVQSPRYKIIEKKQPVAFWCNPISGHNTLYWYLQNLGQGPELLIRYENEEAVDDSQLPKDRFSAERLKGVDSTLKIQPAELGDSAVYLCASSFRSGESYNEQFFGPGTRLTVL.

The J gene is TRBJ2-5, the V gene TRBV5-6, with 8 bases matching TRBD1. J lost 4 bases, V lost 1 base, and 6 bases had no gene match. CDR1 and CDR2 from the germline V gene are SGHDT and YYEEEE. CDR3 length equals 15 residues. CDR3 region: CASSLQGAVVETQYF. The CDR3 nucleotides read TGTGCCAGCAGCTTGCAGGGGGCCGTGGTAGAGACCCAGTACTTC.

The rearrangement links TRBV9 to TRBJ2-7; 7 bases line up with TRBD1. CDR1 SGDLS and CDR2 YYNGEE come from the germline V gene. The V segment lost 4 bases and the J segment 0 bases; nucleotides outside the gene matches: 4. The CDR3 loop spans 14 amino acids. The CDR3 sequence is CASSPRTGSYEQYF. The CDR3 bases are TGTGCCAGCAGCCCTCGGACAGGCTCCTACGAGCAGTACTTC.

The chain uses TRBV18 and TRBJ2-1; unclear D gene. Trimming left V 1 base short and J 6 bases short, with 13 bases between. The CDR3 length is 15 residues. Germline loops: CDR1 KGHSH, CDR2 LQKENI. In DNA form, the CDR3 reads TGTGCCAGCTCACCACAAGCTCCCGCCGGCAATGAGCAGTTCTTC. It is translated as CASSPQAPAGNEQFF.

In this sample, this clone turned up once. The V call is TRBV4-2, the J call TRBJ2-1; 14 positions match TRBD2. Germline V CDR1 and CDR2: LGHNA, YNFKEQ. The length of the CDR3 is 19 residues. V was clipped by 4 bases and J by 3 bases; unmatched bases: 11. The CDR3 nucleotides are TGTGCCAGCAGCCCATTCGGGACTAGCGGGAGAGTTGACTACAATGAGCAGTTCTTC. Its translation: CASSPFGTSGRVDYNEQFF.

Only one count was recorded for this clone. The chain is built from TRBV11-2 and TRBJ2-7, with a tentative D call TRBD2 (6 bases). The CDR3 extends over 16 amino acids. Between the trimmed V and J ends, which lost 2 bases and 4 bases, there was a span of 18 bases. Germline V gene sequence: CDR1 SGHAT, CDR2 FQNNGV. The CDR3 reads CASSLRIRELFYEQYF. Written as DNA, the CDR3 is TGTGCCAGCAGCTTAAGGATCCGGGAGTTATTTTACGAGCAGTACTTC. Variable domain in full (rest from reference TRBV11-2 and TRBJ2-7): EAGVAQSPRYKIIEKRQSVAFWCNPISGHATLYWYQQILGQGPKLLIQFQNNGVVDDSQLPKDRFSAERLKGVDSTLKIQPAKLEDSAVYLCASSLRIRELFYEQYFGPGTRLTVT.

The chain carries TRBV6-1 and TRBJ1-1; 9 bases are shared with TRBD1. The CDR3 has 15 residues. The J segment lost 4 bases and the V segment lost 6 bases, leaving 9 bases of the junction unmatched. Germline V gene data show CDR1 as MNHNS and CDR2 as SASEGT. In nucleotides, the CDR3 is TGTGCCAGCAGACTTACCGGGACAGGGCCCACTGAAGCTTTCTTT. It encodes CASRLTGTGPTEAFF.

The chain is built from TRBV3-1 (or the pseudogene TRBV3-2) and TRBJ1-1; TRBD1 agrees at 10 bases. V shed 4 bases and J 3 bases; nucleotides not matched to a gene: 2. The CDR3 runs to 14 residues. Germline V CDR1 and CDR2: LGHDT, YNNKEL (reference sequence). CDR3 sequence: CASSRQGADTEAFF. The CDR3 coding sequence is TGTGCCAGCAGCCGACAGGGGGCAGACACTGAAGCTTTCTTT.

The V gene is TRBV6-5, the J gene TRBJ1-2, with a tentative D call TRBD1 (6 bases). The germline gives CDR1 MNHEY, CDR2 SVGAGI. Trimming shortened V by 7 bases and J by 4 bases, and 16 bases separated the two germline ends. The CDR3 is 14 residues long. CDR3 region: CASIRNLDSYGYTF. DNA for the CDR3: TGTGCCAGCATCCGGAACCTGGACAGCTATGGCTACACCTTC.

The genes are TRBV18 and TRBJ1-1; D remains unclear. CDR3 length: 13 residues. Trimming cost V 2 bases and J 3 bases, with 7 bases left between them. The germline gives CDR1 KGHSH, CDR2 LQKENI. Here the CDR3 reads CASSPIIYTEAFF. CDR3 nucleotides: TGTGCCAGCTCACCAATAATTTACACTGAAGCTTTCTTT.